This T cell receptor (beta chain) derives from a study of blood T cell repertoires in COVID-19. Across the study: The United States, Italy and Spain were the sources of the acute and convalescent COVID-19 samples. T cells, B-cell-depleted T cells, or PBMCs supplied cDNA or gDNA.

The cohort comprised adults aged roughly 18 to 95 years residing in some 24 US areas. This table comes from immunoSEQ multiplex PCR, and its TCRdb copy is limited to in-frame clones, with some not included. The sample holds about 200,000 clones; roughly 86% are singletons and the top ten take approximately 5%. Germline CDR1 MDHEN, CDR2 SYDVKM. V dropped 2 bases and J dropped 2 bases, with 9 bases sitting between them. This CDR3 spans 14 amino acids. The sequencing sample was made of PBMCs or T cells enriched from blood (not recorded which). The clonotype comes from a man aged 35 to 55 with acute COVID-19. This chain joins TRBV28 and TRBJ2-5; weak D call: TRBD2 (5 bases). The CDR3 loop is CASSLGSAQETQYF. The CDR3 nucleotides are TGTGCCAGCAGTTTAGGTAGCGCGCAAGAGACCCAGTACTTC.